These T cell receptor beta chains were read from a single sample in a study of early T cells in non-severe SARS-CoV-2 infection. TCRdb reprocessed the 5' RACE reads via MiXCR and lists one record per CDR3 protein. The top ten hold 6.5% to 8.5% of the sample, which has about 86,000 distinct CDR3 sequences, roughly an eighth seen once. Sequencing was performed on whole blood. Receptors originate from an adult who was a healthcare worker with PCR-confirmed SARS-CoV-2 infection or an uninfected control (not recorded which). Each CDR3 is given with its conserved first and last residue. D genes are given only for firm matches. Clone size appears in some rows only: once, few, many, or a class for an expanded clone.

d_gene: .
v_gene: TRBV5-6
j_gene: TRBJ2-1
len: 14
abundance: .
CDR3nt: TGTGCCAGCAGCTTGGATGGCAGGGGTAATGAGCAGTTCTTC
CDR3aa: CASSLDGRGNEQFF

d_gene: .
v_gene: TRBV12-3/TRBV12-4
j_gene: TRBJ2-7
len: 14
abundance: .
CDR3nt: TGTGCCAGCAGTTTAGCGGTACAGTCCTACGAGCAGTACTTC
CDR3aa: CASSLAVQSYEQYF

d_gene: .
v_gene: TRBV29-1
j_gene: TRBJ2-7
len: 11
abundance: .
CDR3nt: TGCAGCGGCCGGGATGACTACGAGCAGTACTTC
CDR3aa: CSGRDDYEQYF

d_gene: .
v_gene: TRBV19
j_gene: TRBJ1-1
len: 14
abundance: many
CDR3nt: TGTGCCAGTAGTCCCGGGGGGGGTAACACTGAAGCTTTCTTT
CDR3aa: CASSPGGGNTEAFF

d_gene: TRBD1
v_gene: TRBV5-1
j_gene: TRBJ2-3
len: 15
abundance: many
CDR3nt: TGCGCCAGCAGCTTGGAGGGGGCCCGCACAGATACGCAGTATTTT
CDR3aa: CASSLEGARTDTQYF

d_gene: TRBD2
v_gene: TRBV7-2
j_gene: TRBJ2-4
len: 15
abundance: many
CDR3nt: TGTGCCAGCAGCCGGACTAGCGGGAGGCAAAACATTCAGTACTTC
CDR3aa: CASSRTSGRQNIQYF

d_gene: .
v_gene: TRBV19
j_gene: TRBJ2-3
len: 13
abundance: .
CDR3nt: TGTGCCAGTAGTATAGTTCGGGAGGATACGCAGTATTTT
CDR3aa: CASSIVREDTQYF

d_gene: .
v_gene: TRBV18
j_gene: TRBJ2-5
len: 16
abundance: few
CDR3nt: TGTGCCAGCTCACCACCGGCGCCTGGCCCCCAAGAGACCCAGTACTTC
CDR3aa: CASSPPAPGPQETQYF

d_gene: .
v_gene: TRBV5-6
j_gene: TRBJ2-1
len: 16
abundance: few
CDR3nt: TGTGCCAGCAGCCCTGATACAGGGCCCTGGTCAAATGAGCAGTTCTTC
CDR3aa: CASSPDTGPWSNEQFF

d_gene: TRBD2
v_gene: TRBV27
j_gene: TRBJ2-3
len: 14
abundance: few
CDR3nt: TGTGCCAGCTGGGTGCGGGAGATTACAGATACGCAGTATTTT
CDR3aa: CASWVREITDTQYF

d_gene: .
v_gene: TRBV30
j_gene: TRBJ2-2
len: 11
abundance: .
CDR3nt: TGTGCCTCCGAGAACACCGGGGAGCTGTTTTTT
CDR3aa: CASENTGELFF

d_gene: .
v_gene: TRBV11-2
j_gene: TRBJ2-1
len: 14
abundance: few
CDR3nt: TGTGCCAGCAGCTCTGGGCAGCCTGGCAATGAGCAGTTCTTC
CDR3aa: CASSSGQPGNEQFF

d_gene: .
v_gene: TRBV27
j_gene: TRBJ1-1
len: 13
abundance: few
CDR3nt: TGTGCCAGCAGCCGTTCTCCGAATACTGAAGCTTTCTTT
CDR3aa: CASSRSPNTEAFF

d_gene: .
v_gene: TRBV10-3
j_gene: TRBJ1-2
len: 14
abundance: few
CDR3nt: TGTGCCATCAGTGAGTCTTGGCAGAATGAGGGCTACACCTTC
CDR3aa: CAISESWQNEGYTF

d_gene: .
v_gene: TRBV19
j_gene: TRBJ1-2
len: 18
abundance: few
CDR3nt: TGTGCCAGTAGTATAGCCCGGGCAGGGGCTGACGTTAACTATGGCTACACCTTC
CDR3aa: CASSIARAGADVNYGYTF

d_gene: .
v_gene: TRBV28
j_gene: TRBJ1-1
len: 15
abundance: many
CDR3nt: TGTGCCAGCAGTCCCTTGGACAGAGAGAACACTGAAGCTTTCTTT
CDR3aa: CASSPLDRENTEAFF

d_gene: TRBD1
v_gene: TRBV30
j_gene: TRBJ1-4
len: 15
abundance: .
CDR3nt: TGTGCCTGGAGTGTACCCAGGGGGCGAGGTGAAAAACTGTTTTTT
CDR3aa: CAWSVPRGRGEKLFF

d_gene: TRBD1
v_gene: TRBV7-9
j_gene: TRBJ2-7
len: 13
abundance: few
CDR3nt: TGTGCCAGCAGTAGGGGGCAGTGGTACGAGCAGTACTTC
CDR3aa: CASSRGQWYEQYF

d_gene: .
v_gene: TRBV19
j_gene: TRBJ2-3
len: 14
abundance: few
CDR3nt: TGTGCCAGTAGTAAAGGAGGTGGGGCAGATACGCAGTATTTT
CDR3aa: CASSKGGGADTQYF

d_gene: .
v_gene: TRBV4-1
j_gene: TRBJ2-5
len: 16
abundance: once
CDR3nt: TGCGCCAGCAGCCCCATCTACCGGGGAGTGGGAGAGACCCAGTACTTC
CDR3aa: CASSPIYRGVGETQYF

d_gene: .
v_gene: TRBV29-1
j_gene: TRBJ2-2
len: 12
abundance: few
CDR3nt: TGCAGCGTCCGGGACACCTACCGGGAGCTGTTTTTT
CDR3aa: CSVRDTYRELFF

d_gene: .
v_gene: TRBV12-3/TRBV12-4
j_gene: TRBJ2-7
len: 13
abundance: .
CDR3nt: TGTGCCAGCAGTTTGTACACCCCCTACGAGCAGTACTTC
CDR3aa: CASSLYTPYEQYF

d_gene: .
v_gene: TRBV2
j_gene: TRBJ2-3
len: 15
abundance: .
CDR3nt: TGTGCCAGCAACCTTCAAGGGGGAGGGCCAGATACGCAGTATTTT
CDR3aa: CASNLQGGGPDTQYF

d_gene: .
v_gene: TRBV27
j_gene: TRBJ2-7
len: 14
abundance: few
CDR3nt: TGTGCCAGCAGTTTATCGAGGCAGTCCTACGAGCAGTACTTC
CDR3aa: CASSLSRQSYEQYF

d_gene: TRBD2
v_gene: TRBV14
j_gene: TRBJ2-3
len: 16
abundance: many
CDR3nt: TGTGCCAGCAGCCAAGATAAGCGGGAGGGGACAGATACGCAGTATTTT
CDR3aa: CASSQDKREGTDTQYF

d_gene: .
v_gene: TRBV5-4
j_gene: TRBJ1-2
len: 14
abundance: .
CDR3nt: TGTGCCAGCAGCAATGGGCAGGGGACTTATGGCTACACCTTC
CDR3aa: CASSNGQGTYGYTF

d_gene: .
v_gene: TRBV28
j_gene: TRBJ2-7
len: 14
abundance: many
CDR3nt: TGTGCCAGCAGTTTCACCCGGGACATAAATCCGCAGTACTTC
CDR3aa: CASSFTRDINPQYF

d_gene: TRBD2
v_gene: TRBV3-1
j_gene: TRBJ2-1
len: 20
abundance: .
CDR3nt: TGTGTCAGCAGCCCACAACTCCTTTTCCCCCTAGCGGGCGTCCTCAATGAGCAGTTCTTC
CDR3aa: CVSSPQLLFPLAGVLNEQFF

d_gene: .
v_gene: TRBV29-1
j_gene: TRBJ2-1
len: 11
abundance: .
CDR3nt: TGCAGCGTTGCTATGGGAGAATCACAGTTCTTC
CDR3aa: CSVAMGESQFF

d_gene: .
v_gene: TRBV7-2
j_gene: TRBJ1-4
len: 16
abundance: few
CDR3nt: TGTGCCAGCAGTCTAGTCGGGGGCTCAACTAATGAAAAACTGTTTTTT
CDR3aa: CASSLVGGSTNEKLFF

d_gene: TRBD1
v_gene: TRBV4-1
j_gene: TRBJ2-1
len: 17
abundance: many
CDR3nt: TGCGCCAGCAGCCAAGACCCCGGGACAGGGAGATACAATGAGCAGTTCTTC
CDR3aa: CASSQDPGTGRYNEQFF

d_gene: .
v_gene: TRBV12-3/TRBV12-4
j_gene: TRBJ2-1
len: 11
abundance: many
CDR3nt: TGTGCCAGCAGTCCCGTCAGCGAGCAGTTCTTC
CDR3aa: CASSPVSEQFF

d_gene: TRBD2
v_gene: TRBV7-2
j_gene: TRBJ2-2
len: 18
abundance: few
CDR3nt: TGTGCCAGCAGCCACCAGACTAGCGGGAGGAAGGGCACCGGGGAGCTGTTTTTT
CDR3aa: CASSHQTSGRKGTGELFF

d_gene: TRBD1
v_gene: TRBV28
j_gene: TRBJ2-5
len: 14
abundance: .
CDR3nt: TGTGCCAGCAGAAATAGGGACAGCCAAGAGACCCAGTACTTC
CDR3aa: CASRNRDSQETQYF

d_gene: TRBD1
v_gene: TRBV4-2
j_gene: TRBJ2-3
len: 16
abundance: few
CDR3nt: TGTGCCAGCAGCCACCTACAGGGGGCAGGGACAGATACGCAGTATTTT
CDR3aa: CASSHLQGAGTDTQYF

d_gene: TRBD2
v_gene: TRBV6-5
j_gene: TRBJ2-1
len: 15
abundance: few
CDR3nt: TGTGCCAGCAGTGCTAGCGGGAGTAGTTACAATGAGCAGTTCTTC
CDR3aa: CASSASGSSYNEQFF

d_gene: .
v_gene: TRBV6-1
j_gene: TRBJ2-7
len: 13
abundance: many
CDR3nt: TGTGCCAGCAGTTGGGCGGATGCCTACGAGCAGTACTTC
CDR3aa: CASSWADAYEQYF

d_gene: TRBD2
v_gene: TRBV12-3/TRBV12-4
j_gene: TRBJ2-7
len: 15
abundance: few
CDR3nt: TGTGCCAGCAGTTTAGTGGGCGGGAGCTCCTACGAGCAGTACTTC
CDR3aa: CASSLVGGSSYEQYF

d_gene: .
v_gene: TRBV12-3/TRBV12-4
j_gene: TRBJ1-5
len: 14
abundance: many
CDR3nt: TGTGCCAGCAGTTTACTGGATAGCAATCAGCCCCAGCATTTT
CDR3aa: CASSLLDSNQPQHF

d_gene: .
v_gene: TRBV11-2
j_gene: TRBJ1-2
len: 13
abundance: many
CDR3nt: TGTGCCAGCAGCTTAGCGCTGGATTATGGCTACACCTTC
CDR3aa: CASSLALDYGYTF

d_gene: TRBD1
v_gene: TRBV5-8
j_gene: TRBJ2-7
len: 15
abundance: few
CDR3nt: TGTGCCAGCCGCCGCGGGACAGGGGTACCCTACGAGCAGTACTTC
CDR3aa: CASRRGTGVPYEQYF

d_gene: .
v_gene: TRBV12-3/TRBV12-4
j_gene: TRBJ2-5
len: 15
abundance: few
CDR3nt: TGTGCCAGCAGTTTAATGACCCAGGGCCAAGAGACCCAGTACTTC
CDR3aa: CASSLMTQGQETQYF

d_gene: .
v_gene: TRBV27
j_gene: TRBJ2-1
len: 13
abundance: .
CDR3nt: TGTACCAGCAGTCCCTTAGCTTGGAATGAGCAGTTCTTC
CDR3aa: CTSSPLAWNEQFF

d_gene: .
v_gene: TRBV7-3
j_gene: TRBJ2-2
len: 18
abundance: .
CDR3nt: TGTGCCAGCAGCTTAACCCACTATTCGGGGGATATCACCGGGGAGCTGTTTTTT
CDR3aa: CASSLTHYSGDITGELFF